Following are 30 T cell receptor beta chains from one sample sequenced in a study of blood T cells in healthy people across ages. A sample-barcoded 5' primer and a J-beta primer mix were used in a second PCR of roughly 7 to 11 cycles. TCRdb analysed the 5' RACE reads with MiXCR anew, one entry per CDR3 protein. The data hold 710,000 or so distinct CDR3 sequences, with roughly 32% observed a single time. The sequencing sample was made of blood. All receptors come from a woman older than 75 in good health.

This clonotype was counted at least ten times. This chain connects TRBV27 to TRBJ2-7, with 7 bases matching TRBD1. The V gene's germline CDR1 is MNHEY and CDR2 SMNVEV (reference sequence). J lost 0 bases, V lost 6 bases, and 5 bases had no gene match. This CDR3 contains 14 residues. The CDR3 DNA reads as TGTGCCAGCAGCCACGGGACAGACTCCTACGAGCAGTACTTC. Its protein product is CASSHGTDSYEQYF.

V gene TRBV7-3 combines with J gene TRBJ2-5; TRBD1 or TRBD2 may be the D gene (5 bases each). TRBJ2-7 matches the DNA end more closely, so the J call is doubtful. The germline V gene has CDR1 SGHTA and CDR2 FQGTGA. There are 14 residues in the CDR3. The CDR3 DNA sequence: TGTGCCAGCAGTGGGGGTTGGCCAGGTTACGAGCAGTACTTC. It codes for CASSGGWPGYEQYF.

This chain joins TRBV12-3 or TRBV12-4 and TRBJ1-1; 7 nucleotides line up with TRBD1. J lost 5 bases, V lost 6 bases, and 6 bases had no gene match. This CDR3 has 13 amino acids. CDR3 region: CASRSGGRTEAFF. Written as DNA, the CDR3 is TGTGCCAGCAGGTCAGGGGGGCGGACTGAAGCTTTCTTT.

This clonotype was counted many times. The V call is TRBV4-3, the J call TRBJ2-7; D unresolved. Germline-derived CDR1 and CDR2 are LGHNA and YSLEER. This CDR3 has 16 residues. Trimming removed 2 bases from V and 6 bases from J, with 20 bases in between. The CDR3 is CASSQRAGLDASEQYF. DNA for the CDR3: TGCGCCAGCAGCCAACGAGCCGGGCTTGATGCATCCGAGCAGTACTTC.

This clonotype was detected only a few times. J is TRBJ1-1 and V is TRBV6-6; TRBD1 might be the D (5 bases). The length of the CDR3 is 15 residues. The V end lost 5 bases, the J end lost 1 base, and 14 bases lay between the germline ends. Germline lookup yields CDR1 MNHNY and CDR2 SVGAGI (reference sequence). Written as DNA, the CDR3 is TGTGCCAGCAGTGCCCAACAGGCCCGGAACACTGAAGCTTTCTTT. Encoded protein: CASSAQQARNTEAFF.

This clonotype appeared a few times. The J gene is TRBJ1-1, the V gene TRBV7-9, with D uncertain. The germline V gene encodes CDR1 SEHNR and CDR2 FQNEAQ (reference sequence). CDR3 length: 13 residues. V dropped 3 bases and J dropped 1 base, with 6 bases sitting between them. CDR3 coding DNA: TGTGCCAGCAGCTTTAAGGGGAACACTGAAGCTTTCTTT. Amino acids: CASSFKGNTEAFF.

The V call is TRBV20-1, the J call TRBJ2-3, with D perhaps matching TRBD2 (5 bases). The germline CDR1 and CDR2 sequences are DFQATT and SNEGSKA (reference sequence). Deletions cut 3 bases from V and 0 bases from J, with 13 bases between. CDR3 length equals 15 residues. CDR3 nucleotide sequence: TGCAGTGCTAGGGGTAATAGCGTTAGCACAGATACGCAGTATTTT. Amino acids: CSARGNSVSTDTQYF.

As for this clonotype: Being one base from a much bigger clone, this may be a read error. This sequence joins TRBV11-1 and TRBJ2-1; 10 bases line up with TRBD2. The J call may be wrong; the DNA end is better matched by TRBJ2-7. Germline-derived CDR1 and CDR2 are SGHAT and FQDESV (reference sequence). The CDR3 runs 16 residues. The CDR3 nucleotides are TGTGCCAGCAGCCCACTAGCGGGGAGCTCCTACAATGAGCAGTACTTC. Translated, it gives CASSPLAGSSYNEQYF.

This chain connects TRBV20-1 to TRBJ2-3; D possibly corresponds to TRBD2 (5 bases). Looked up from germline, CDR1 is DFQATT and CDR2 is SNEGSKA (reference sequence). The V end was cut by 5 bases, the J end by 0 bases, with 12 bases between. The CDR3 contains 14 residues. The CDR3 region is CSALRTGSTDTQYF. Here the CDR3 DNA reads TGCAGTGCTCTACGGACTGGAAGCACAGATACGCAGTATTTT.

This clonotype was found many times. The chain carries TRBV29-1 and TRBJ2-1; 7 positions agree with TRBD2. CDR3 length: 17 amino acids. Germline trimming cut 6 bases from V and 4 bases from J; bases unmatched to any gene: 18. Germline V CDR1 and CDR2: SQVTM, ANQGSEA. CDR3 sequence: CSVNRGDQRNLYNEQFF. CDR3 bases: TGCAGCGTGAACCGGGGGGACCAGAGAAATTTATACAATGAGCAGTTCTTC.

This clonotype was picked up many times. V gene TRBV5-6 combines with J gene TRBJ2-7; D tentatively reads TRBD1 or TRBD2 (5 bases each). V was cut by 3 bases and J by 6 bases, with 31 bases left in between. The germline V gene encodes CDR1 SGHDT and CDR2 YYEEEE. This CDR3 has 19 amino acids. The CDR3 loop reads CASSWDRAAALGATFEQYF. The CDR3 DNA sequence: TGTGCCAGCAGCTGGGACCGGGCCGCCGCCCTTGGGGCTACTTTCGAGCAGTACTTC.

The gene calls are TRBV20-1 and TRBJ2-7; D tentatively reads TRBD1 or TRBD2 (6 bases each). V lost 2 bases and J 3 bases, leaving 17 bases between the germline ends. CDR1 and CDR2 (germline): DFQATT, SNEGSKA (reference sequence). This CDR3 spans 15 amino acids. The CDR3 sequence is CSARLGTRLDYEQYF. The CDR3 nucleotides read TGCAGTGCTAGACTGGGGACAAGACTAGACTACGAGCAGTACTTC.

This clonotype showed up many times. This may arise from a read error, as a much more abundant clone is one base away. In DNA, the CDR3 is TGTGCCAGCAGGGCCGGGGGGAGACAATACGAGCAGTACTTC. Translating gives CASRAGGRQYEQYF. The chain links TRBV6-6 to TRBJ2-7, with 7 bases fitting TRBD2. V lost 6 bases, J lost 4 bases, and 9 bases stayed unmatched. Germline values: CDR1 MNHNY, CDR2 SVGAGI (reference sequence). The CDR3 totals 14 residues.

With respect to this clonotype: A much larger clone is a single base away; this may be a read error. The chain joins TRBV5-6 to TRBJ2-7; D is uncertain. Germline lookup yields CDR1 SGHDT and CDR2 YYEEEE. The length of the CDR3 is 13 residues. The CDR3 bases are TGTGCCGGCAGCTTGCAACAGTACTACGAGCAGTACTTC. It yields the protein CAGSLQQYYEQYF. The full variable domain, its missing parts supplied by reference TRBV5-6 and TRBJ2-7, is DAGVTQSPTHLIKTRGQQVTLRCSPKSGHDTVSWYQQALGQGPQFIFQYYEEEERQRGNFPDRFSGHQFPNYSSELNVNALLLGDSALYLCAGSLQQYYEQYFGPGTRLTVT.

The chain links TRBV30 to TRBJ1-2; tentative D call: TRBD1 (5 bases). Germline CDR1 and CDR2: GTSNPN and SVGIG (reference sequence). Trimming pared 4 bases from V and 7 bases from J, leaving 25 bases between. CDR3 size: 16 residues. Here the CDR3 reads CAWNPRDPGPGSGYTF. The DNA for the CDR3 is TGTGCCTGGAATCCTCGGGACCCCGGGCCAGGCTCTGGCTACACCTTC.

This clonotype appeared a few times. The V gene is TRBV6-6, the J gene TRBJ1-4; TRBD1 matches 8 bases. The CDR3 is made up of 16 amino acids. Trimming took 2 bases from V and 5 from J; bases not matched to a gene: 7. Germline V gene lookup returns CDR1 MNHNY and CDR2 SVGAGI (reference sequence). The CDR3 DNA reads as TGTGCCAGCAGTTACCCCTCGCCAGGGGGCAATGAAAAACTGTTTTTT. This codes for CASSYPSPGGNEKLFF.

This clonotype occurred once. The chain couples TRBV30 to TRBJ2-7; 7 bases are shared with TRBD1. This CDR3 contains 13 residues. Germline CDR1 and CDR2: GTSNPN and SVGIG (reference sequence). With 5 bases clipped from V and 4 bases from J, the junction kept 8 bases outside the gene matches. The CDR3 nucleotides read TGTGCCTGGCGTACTACAGGGGATTACGAGCAGTACTTC. This codes for CAWRTTGDYEQYF.

This clonotype came up many times. The chain joins TRBV20-1 to TRBJ1-6; D is uncertain. This CDR3 has 16 residues. Germline CDR1 DFQATT, CDR2 SNEGSKA (reference sequence). Trimming pared 1 base from V and 7 bases from J, leaving 17 bases between. The CDR3 DNA reads TGCAGTGCTAGAGGGGCCGGATCGACCGCCAATTCACCCCTCCACTTT. As protein: CSARGAGSTANSPLHF.

This clonotype has more than one count but fewer than ten. An end of the junction does not agree with germline; a read error may underlie this. The chain couples TRBV6-5 to TRBJ1-6, with TRBD1 identical over 9 bases. The germline CDR1 and CDR2 sequences are MNHEY and SVGAGI. The CDR3 totals 12 residues. The CDR3 nucleotides are TGTGCCAGCAGTGACAGGGGGTACCCCCGCCACTTT. Its protein is CASSDRGYPRHF.

A remark on this clonotype: With a much larger clone just one base away, this may be a read error. The V and J genes are TRBV14 and TRBJ2-7, with a tentative D call TRBD2 (5 bases). The J call may not be correct, given that the DNA end is closer to TRBJ2-5. This CDR3 has 14 residues. Germline V gene data show CDR1 as SGHDN and CDR2 as FVKESK. This CDR3 reads CVSSQDWAGETQYF. The CDR3 nucleotides are TGTGTCAGCAGCCAAGATTGGGCGGGAGAGACCCAGTACTTC.

In its sample, this clonotype was seen many times. The chain recombines TRBV12-3 or TRBV12-4 with TRBJ1-5; D gene ambiguous. The length of the CDR3 is 15 residues. V dropped 5 bases and J dropped 3 bases, with 14 bases sitting between them. The CDR3 reads CASSTDPGNNQPQHF. CDR3 nucleotides: TGTGCCAGCAGTACGGACCCAGGAAACAATCAGCCCCAGCATTTT.

V is TRBV20-1 and J is TRBJ2-1, with D possibly being TRBD2 (6 bases). Germline CDR1 and CDR2: DFQATT and SNEGSKA (reference sequence). The V end was cut by 7 bases, the J end by 3 bases, with 13 bases between. The CDR3 has 13 residues. CDR3 in amino acids: CSVRDWDYNEQFF. The CDR3 nucleotides are TGCAGTGTCCGGGACTGGGACTACAATGAGCAGTTCTTC.

This clonotype showed up many times. CDR3 region: CATSRARPPGRELFF. The CDR3 bases are TGTGCCACCAGCAGAGCGAGGCCACCTGGTAGGGAGCTGTTTTTT. The chain employs TRBV15 and TRBJ2-2; no reliable D call. This CDR3 has 15 residues. Germline lookup yields CDR1 LNHNV and CDR2 YYDKDF (reference sequence). With 1 base removed from V and 9 bases from J, the gap between germline ends came to 15 bases. The variable domain in full, with the rest retrieved from reference TRBV15 and TRBJ2-2, is DAMVIQNPRYQVTQFGKPVTLSCSQTLNHNVMYWYQQKSSQAPKLLFHYYDKDFNNEADTPDNFQSRRPNTSFCFLDIRSPGLGDTAMYLCATSRARPPGRELFFGEGSRLTVL.

This clonotype appeared a few times. The genes are TRBV7-2 and TRBJ2-3, with TRBD2 identical over 10 bases. Germline lookup yields CDR1 SGHTA and CDR2 FQGNSA. The CDR3 loop spans 16 amino acids. V shed 5 bases, J shed 0 bases, and the junction held 5 bases outside the gene matches. CDR3 loop: CASSRTSGVSTDTQYF. The CDR3 DNA reads TGTGCCAGCAGCCGAACTAGCGGGGTCAGCACAGATACGCAGTATTTT.

In this sample, this clonotype turned up a few times. This rearrangement joins TRBV20-1 to TRBJ1-5; 10 bases agree with TRBD1. Germline V gene data show CDR1 as DFQATT and CDR2 as SNEGSKA (reference sequence). Trimming cost V 5 bases and J 4 bases; bases outside gene matches: 8. The CDR3 runs 15 residues. CDR3 nucleotide sequence: TGCAGTGCTGGAACCGGGACAGGGGTAAATCAGCCCCAGCATTTT. It yields the protein CSAGTGTGVNQPQHF.

This clonotype was observed at least ten times. The CDR3: CASSDGSFYEQYF. CDR3 in DNA: TGTGCCAGCAGCGATGGGTCCTTTTACGAGCAGTACTTC. This chain uses TRBV5-6 with TRBJ2-7; D uncertain. In germline, CDR1 is SGHDT, CDR2 YYEEEE. V was clipped by 4 bases and J by 4 bases, with 12 bases between them. The CDR3 spans 13 residues.

As DNA, the CDR3 is TGCAGTGCTACCGGACTAGCTCGGACCGGGGAGCTGTTTTTT. Its protein product is CSATGLARTGELFF. The chain joins TRBV20-1 to TRBJ2-2, with 8 bases fitting TRBD2. The CDR3 length is 14 residues. Germline-derived CDR1 and CDR2 are DFQATT and SNEGSKA (reference sequence). After removal of 4 bases from V and 5 bases from J, the junction contained 6 bases not matched to a gene.

This clonotype was recorded many times. The V and J genes are TRBV13 and TRBJ2-7; TRBD1 might be the D (6 bases). V was pared by 5 bases and J by 12 bases, with 14 bases between. There are 11 residues in the CDR3. CDR1 is PRHDT and CDR2 is FYEKMQ in the germline V gene (reference sequence). This CDR3 is CASSVRDTMYF. DNA for the CDR3: TGTGCCAGCAGCGTCCGGGACACCATGTACTTC.

The V gene is TRBV7-3, the J gene TRBJ2-3; 10 bases match TRBD2. CDR1 and CDR2 from the germline V gene are SGHTA and FQGTGA. The trim removed 4 bases at V and 4 bases at J, leaving 14 bases unmatched. The CDR3 consists of 18 residues. The CDR3 sequence is CASSSTAERGGLADTQYF. CDR3 nucleotide sequence: TGTGCCAGCAGCTCCACCGCCGAGCGGGGGGGCCTCGCAGATACGCAGTATTTT.

This clonotype was found many times. This sequence joins TRBV6-5 and TRBJ2-3; weak D call: TRBD2 (6 bases). Trimming took 5 bases from V and 6 from J, leaving 15 bases between them. This CDR3 spans 14 amino acids. CDR1 MNHEY and CDR2 SVGAGI come from the germline V gene. CDR3 in DNA: TGTGCCAGCAGTGACGGCGGGGCCCGGGATACGCAGTATTTT. This sequence encodes CASSDGGARDTQYF.